Listed below are T cell receptor beta chains from one sample, sequenced in a study of patients and donors after allogeneic stem cell transplantation. TCRdb processed the RT-PCR reads anew with MiXCR; each CDR3 protein has one entry. This table has roughly 250,000 distinct CDR3 sequences, 13% to 15% appearing once. Sample: blood, either unsorted or a sorted T cell fraction (not recorded which). The receptors here all came from a human donor who was either an allogeneic HSCT recipient or a stem cell or donor lymphocyte infusion donor (not recorded which). It is not recorded whose cells these are; they may come from a transplant donor. The CDR3 runs from the conserved cysteine through the conserved F or W. A D gene is named only where the DNA matches it firmly. Part of the rows lack a size; the others show once, few, many or a class for expanded clones.

clone_size j_call d_call v_call cdr3_length cdr3_nt cdr3_aa
. TRBJ1-4 . TRBV4-1 16 TGCGCCAGCAGCCAAGCGGAGGGCGCAACTAATGAAAAACTGTTTTTT CASSQAEGATNEKLFF
few TRBJ1-2 . TRBV29-1 15 TGCAGCGTTGCGGTCGTGAAGGAGGGGGGCTATGGCTACACCTTC CSVAVVKEGGYGYTF
few TRBJ2-5 TRBD2 TRBV5-1 15 TGCGCCAGCAGCAGAACATGGGGGGGCCAAGAGACCCAGTACTTC CASSRTWGGQETQYF
. TRBJ2-5 . TRBV5-4 14 TGTGCCAGCAGCTATCGGGACACCGAAGAGACCCAGTACTTC CASSYRDTEETQYF
few TRBJ2-7 TRBD1 TRBV2 14 TGTGCCAGCTGTAAGGGACAGGGGGCCTACGAGCAGTACTTC CASCKGQGAYEQYF
. TRBJ2-7 TRBD2 TRBV11-3 13 TGTGCCAGCAGCCGGCGGGAGGGCTACGAGCAGTACTTC CASSRREGYEQYF
few TRBJ2-3 . TRBV20-1 13 TGCAGTGCAGGGGGGCAATACACAGATACGCAGTATTTT CSAGGQYTDTQYF
few TRBJ2-7 . TRBV29-1 13 TGCAGCGTTGGGAGCGGGTCGGGCTACGAGCAGTACTTC CSVGSGSGYEQYF
many TRBJ1-1 TRBD1 TRBV12-3/TRBV12-4 12 TGTGCCAGCAGTGGGGAACAGGGGGAAGCTTTCTTT CASSGEQGEAFF
many TRBJ1-2 TRBD1 TRBV4-2 15 TGTGCCAGCAGCCAAGAGACAGGGGGCAACTATGGCTACACCTTC CASSQETGGNYGYTF
few TRBJ2-5 TRBD2 TRBV25-1 17 TGTGCCAGCAGTCGGACTAGCGGGGTTACTACACAAGAGACCCAGTACTTC CASSRTSGVTTQETQYF
many TRBJ2-4 TRBD2 TRBV12-3/TRBV12-4 18 TGTGCCAGCAGTTCTCTACTAGCGGGAGGGTTAGCCAAAAACATTCAGTACTTC CASSSLLAGGLAKNIQYF
many TRBJ2-1 TRBD2 TRBV14 15 TGTGCCAGCAGCCCGAGGACTAGCGGGAGATCTGAGCAGTTCTTC CASSPRTSGRSEQFF
many TRBJ2-5 TRBD2 TRBV5-1 14 TGCGCCAGCAGCGCCATGGGAGGGCAGGAGACCCAGTACTTC CASSAMGGQETQYF
. TRBJ2-1 TRBD2 TRBV20-1 13 TGCAGTGCTCGCGAGCGGGGGAGGTATGAGCAGTTCTTC CSARERGRYEQFF
. TRBJ1-1 . TRBV14 16 TGTGCCAGCAGCCTCATCCGTCCGGGGAAGAACACTGAAGCTTTCTTT CASSLIRPGKNTEAFF
. TRBJ2-7 TRBD2 TRBV20-1 15 TGCAGTGCTAGCCCCTGGACTAGCGGGGTATACGAGCAGTACTTC CSASPWTSGVYEQYF
. TRBJ1-6 TRBD1 TRBV6-1 14 TGTGCCAGCAGGGCGGACAGGGCCAATTCACCCCTCCACTTT CASRADRANSPLHF
many TRBJ2-5 TRBD2 TRBV5-6 17 TGTGCCAGCAGTTGGGCAACCGGGACTAGTGGGAAAGGGACCCAGTACTTC CASSWATGTSGKGTQYF
. TRBJ1-2 . TRBV19 12 TGTGCCAGTAAAGACGGTAACTATGGCTACACCTTC CASKDGNYGYTF
. TRBJ1-1 . TRBV3-1 15 TGTGCCAGCAGTGTAGGGACCATCTCGAACACTGAAGCTTTCTTT CASSVGTISNTEAFF
many TRBJ1-5 TRBD1 TRBV10-3 14 TGTGCCATCAGTGCGGGACAGCGGAATCAGCCCCAGCATTTT CAISAGQRNQPQHF
few TRBJ1-1 . TRBV6-5 13 TGTGCCAGCAGTTACGTGGGAGTGACTGAAGCTTTCTTT CASSYVGVTEAFF
few TRBJ1-1 . TRBV20-1 15 TGCAGCTACAGGGAAGGTGAGAACATGAACACTGAAGCTTTCTTT CSYREGENMNTEAFF
few TRBJ2-5 . TRBV6-1 15 TGTGCCAGCAGCTGGACAGCTACCTTTAAAGAGACCCAGTACTTC CASSWTATFKETQYF
few TRBJ1-6 . TRBV10-3 15 TGTGCCATCAGTGAGGGTGGGATCGGGAGTTCACCCCTCCACTTT CAISEGGIGSSPLHF
many TRBJ1-2 TRBD1 TRBV20-1 13 TGCAGTGCTAGCACAAGGACAGGGAGAGGCTACACCTTC CSASTRTGRGYTF
. TRBJ2-3 . TRBV19 13 TGTGCCAGCCGAACCCCTAGCACAGATACGCAGTATTTT CASRTPSTDTQYF
few TRBJ2-7 . TRBV20-1 12 TGCAGTGCAAGCGGGACAGGCTACGAGCAGTACTTC CSASGTGYEQYF
. TRBJ1-5 TRBD1 TRBV2 14 TGTGCCAGCAGGCTCAGACAGGGACGACAGCCCCAGCATTTT CASRLRQGRQPQHF
many TRBJ1-1 . TRBV29-1 14 TGCAGCGTTGAAAATGGGACACCGAACACTGAAGCTTTCTTT CSVENGTPNTEAFF
. TRBJ2-3 . TRBV4-1 16 TGCGCCAGCAGCCAAGATTCGTCGGCGGACACAGATACGCAGTATTTT CASSQDSSADTDTQYF
few TRBJ2-3 TRBD2 TRBV29-1 15 TGCAGCGTTGAGGCTAGCGGGGCCCTCACAGATACGCAGTATTTT CSVEASGALTDTQYF
. TRBJ2-7 . TRBV7-3 14 TGTGCCAGCAGCCCCACCCCAGGTGGGGGCGAGCAGTACTTC CASSPTPGGGEQYF
. TRBJ2-5 . TRBV7-8 16 TGTGCCAGCAGCTTCCGCCGGACTATGGGTCGGGAGACCCAGTACTTC CASSFRRTMGRETQYF
many TRBJ2-1 . TRBV24-1 16 TGTGCCACCAGTGATTTGAACGCCAACTCCTACAATGAGCAGTTCTTC CATSDLNANSYNEQFF
. TRBJ1-2 . TRBV12-3/TRBV12-4 14 TGTGCCAGCAGTTTAACAGGGAGTAACTATGGCTACACCTTC CASSLTGSNYGYTF
. TRBJ1-2 TRBD1 TRBV29-1 14 TGCAGCGTTGTCCCCTTCGACAGGGGCTATGGCTACACCTTC CSVVPFDRGYGYTF
many TRBJ1-1 . TRBV25-1 12 TGTGCCAGCTTTGGGGGAGGAACTGAAGCTTTCTTT CASFGGGTEAFF
. TRBJ2-1 . TRBV18 13 TGTGCCAGCTCACCAGAGCGGACCAATGAGCAGTTCTTC CASSPERTNEQFF
many TRBJ2-7 . TRBV7-2 14 TGTGCCAGCAGCATAGGACCACAGGGTAACGAGCAGTACTTC CASSIGPQGNEQYF
. TRBJ2-3 . TRBV11-3 15 TGTGCCAGCAGCCTCGACAGCGTAAGCACAGATACGCAGTATTTT CASSLDSVSTDTQYF
many TRBJ1-1 . TRBV12-3/TRBV12-4 13 TGTGCCAGCAGTCCTAACAGGGACACTGAAGCTTTCTTT CASSPNRDTEAFF
. TRBJ1-2 TRBD1 TRBV7-9 15 TGTGCCAGCAGCCCAGGACAGGGCCTCAACTATGGCTACACCTTC CASSPGQGLNYGYTF
many TRBJ1-2 . TRBV2 12 TGTGCCAGCAGTGATGCAAGGGCTGGCTACACCTTC CASSDARAGYTF
many TRBJ2-2 TRBD2 TRBV27 15 TGTGCCAGCAGATGGACTAGCGGGAGGCCCGGGGAGCTGTTTTTT CASRWTSGRPGELFF
. TRBJ1-3 . TRBV7-6 16 TGTGCCAGCAGCTTGTCCAGGCCTAGCTCTGGAAACACCATATATTTT CASSLSRPSSGNTIYF
few TRBJ2-7 . TRBV7-8 16 TGTGCCAGCAGCTTAGCGGGTGGGGGTCTCTCTCTCGAGCAGTACTTC CASSLAGGGLSLEQYF
. TRBJ1-1 TRBD1 TRBV7-3 13 TGTGCCAGCAGCTTACAGGGGGCGGGCCAAGCTTTCTTT CASSLQGAGQAFF
. TRBJ1-2 . TRBV15 15 TGTGCCACCAGCAGAGAGCTCGGTCTTAACTATGGCTACACCTTC CATSRELGLNYGYTF
. TRBJ2-1 TRBD2 TRBV20-1 15 TGCAGTGCTCACGGGACTAGCGGGGGGGTAGATGAGCAGTTCTTC CSAHGTSGGVDEQFF
. TRBJ2-3 TRBD2 TRBV4-1 16 TGCGCCAGCAGCCAACCCGGGACTAGCGGGGGCCCCCGGCAGTATTTT CASSQPGTSGGPRQYF
many TRBJ2-2 . TRBV24-1 15 TGTGCCACCAGTGCCGGGGGAATCAACACCGGGGAGCTGTTTTTT CATSAGGINTGELFF
many TRBJ1-1 . TRBV9 15 TGTGCCAGCAGCTCAGCGGGGGGAGCCGACACTGAAGCTTTCTTT CASSSAGGADTEAFF
. TRBJ2-5 . TRBV20-1 15 TGCAGTGCTAACGGGAAAGCGTCCCAGCAAGAGACCCAGTACTTC CSANGKASQQETQYF
many TRBJ1-5 . TRBV4-2 16 TGTGCCAGCAGCCAAGTAACGTCCGGGAATTATCAGCCCCAGCATTTT CASSQVTSGNYQPQHF
. TRBJ1-2 . TRBV30 12 TGTGCCTGGAGCGGCCGGGGTCCTGGCTACACCTTC CAWSGRGPGYTF
few TRBJ2-5 TRBD2 TRBV9 15 TGTGCCAGCAGCGTAGGGGGAGGGGCCGGGGAGACCCAGTACTTC CASSVGGGAGETQYF
. TRBJ2-7 . TRBV7-8 16 TGTGCCAGCAGCTTAATGGGGTTCGGACAGACCTACGAGCAGTACTTC CASSLMGFGQTYEQYF
. TRBJ1-2 TRBD1 TRBV19 13 TGTGCCAGTAGTACTACAGGGGATGGTGGCTACACCTTC CASSTTGDGGYTF